This TCR beta chain was observed in a study of technical replicates of blood from several donors. With 5 bases removed from V and 7 bases from J, the gap between germline ends came to 15 bases. The CDR3 has 13 residues. Germline values: CDR1 SGHRS, CDR2 YFSETQ. Data came from immunoSEQ multiplex PCR; TCRdb stores just in-frame clones and leaves some out. The top ten hold roughly 0.22% of the sample, which has approximately 50,000 clones, around 95% seen once. The sequence was obtained from a human donor in good health. Sequenced sample: T cells isolated from PBMCs. V is TRBV5-1 and J is TRBJ1-1, with D maybe TRBD1 (5 bases). Written as DNA, the CDR3 is TGCGCCAGCAGGCGGGGCCCCGCTGGTGAAGCTTTCTTT. Translated, it gives CASRRGPAGEAFF.